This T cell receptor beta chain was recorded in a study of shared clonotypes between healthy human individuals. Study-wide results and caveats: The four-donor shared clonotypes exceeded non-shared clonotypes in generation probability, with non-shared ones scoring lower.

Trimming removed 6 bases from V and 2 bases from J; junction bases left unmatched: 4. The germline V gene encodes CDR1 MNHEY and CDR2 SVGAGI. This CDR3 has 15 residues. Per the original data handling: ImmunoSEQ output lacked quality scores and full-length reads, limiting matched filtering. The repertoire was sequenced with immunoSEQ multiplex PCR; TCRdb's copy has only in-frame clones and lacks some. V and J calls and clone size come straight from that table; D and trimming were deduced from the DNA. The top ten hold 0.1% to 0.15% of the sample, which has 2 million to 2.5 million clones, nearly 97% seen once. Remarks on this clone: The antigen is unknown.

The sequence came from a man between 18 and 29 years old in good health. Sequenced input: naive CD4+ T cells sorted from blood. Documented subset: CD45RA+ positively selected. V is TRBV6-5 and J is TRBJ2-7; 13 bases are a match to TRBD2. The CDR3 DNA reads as TGTGCCAGCAGAACCGGGACTAGCGGGGCCTACGAGCAGTACTTC. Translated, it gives CASRTGTSGAYEQYF.